Listed here are 8 T cell receptor beta chains from one sample, sequenced in a study of blood T cell repertoires in COVID-19. Sequencing used immunoSEQ multiplex PCR; TCRdb keeps in-frame clones, though not all of them. Seen here are approximately 93,000 clones, roughly 70% observed once, and the top ten hold roughly 4%. Input material: peripheral blood. These receptors were obtained from a man in his 70s with COVID-19, enrolled during active disease.

The chain combines TRBV7-8 with TRBJ1-5; perhaps TRBD1 as D (6 bases). Trimming stripped 1 base from V and 5 bases from J, with 18 bases between. Looked up from germline, CDR1 is SGHVS and CDR2 is FQNEAQ. CDR3 size: 17 residues. The chain's CDR3 is CASSLVVGGHVDQPQHF. DNA of the CDR3: TGTGCCAGCAGCTTAGTAGTGGGGGGGCACGTCGATCAGCCCCAGCATTTT. Full variable domain (outside the CDR3, taken from reference TRBV7-8 and TRBJ1-5): GAGVSQSPRYKVAKRGQDVALRCDPISGHVSLFWYQQALGQGPEFLTYFQNEAQLDKSGLPSDRFFAERPEGSVSTLKIQRTQQEDSAVYLCASSLVVGGHVDQPQHFGDGTRLSIL.

This clone was observed once. This chain uses TRBV10-3 with TRBJ2-6; 7 bases align to TRBD1. V dropped 5 bases and J dropped 2; count of bases not matched to a gene: 6. This CDR3 is built from 16 residues. Looked up from germline, CDR1 is ENHRY and CDR2 is SYGVKD. The CDR3: CAISRQGTAGANVLTF. CDR3 DNA sequence: TGTGCCATCAGTAGACAGGGTACTGCTGGGGCCAACGTCCTGACTTTC.

V usage is TRBV6-5 and J usage is TRBJ2-7, with D possibly being TRBD2 (5 bases). The CDR3 is 13 amino acids. The germline V gene has CDR1 MNHEY and CDR2 SVGAGI. V was cut by 0 bases and J by 5 bases, with 8 bases left in between. The CDR3 sequence: CASSYSGGHEQYF. In DNA, the CDR3 is TGTGCCAGCAGTTACTCAGGAGGTCACGAGCAGTACTTC.

The gene calls are TRBV28 and TRBJ1-5, with D tentatively TRBD1 (5 bases). The CDR3 is made up of 14 amino acids. V was clipped by 10 bases and J by 6 bases, with 19 bases between them. Germline V gives CDR1 MDHEN, CDR2 SYDVKM. CDR3 protein: CATNSPGFGQPQHF. CDR3 DNA: TGTGCCACCAACTCGCCAGGGTTCGGTCAGCCCCAGCATTTT.

The gene calls are TRBV6-4 and TRBJ2-2, with 8 bases identical to TRBD1. The trim removed 3 bases at V and 2 bases at J, leaving 2 bases unmatched. This CDR3 contains 15 residues. Germline lookup yields CDR1 MRHNA and CDR2 SNTAGT. Here the CDR3 reads CASSEQGVNTGELFF. In DNA form, the CDR3 reads TGTGCCAGCAGTGAACAGGGGGTAAACACCGGGGAGCTGTTTTTT.

This clone was counted a few times. The chain has TRBV11-2 and TRBJ1-5, with D perhaps matching TRBD1 (6 bases). Trimming left V 1 base short and J 5 bases short, with 9 bases between. Germline values: CDR1 SGHAT, CDR2 FQNNGV. The CDR3 has 14 amino acids. As DNA, the CDR3 is TGTGCCAGCAGCTTAGTAGCAGGGGATCAGCCCCAGCATTTT. It specifies CASSLVAGDQPQHF.

This chain connects TRBV28 to TRBJ1-5; 8 bases align to TRBD1. Losses at the gene ends were 2 bases for V and 5 bases for J; bases not matched to a gene: 5. Germline lookup yields CDR1 MDHEN and CDR2 SYDVKM. The CDR3 totals 15 residues. The CDR3 sequence: CASSLPGGGDQPQHF. DNA of the CDR3: TGTGCCAGCAGTTTACCAGGGGGCGGGGATCAGCCCCAGCATTTT.

This chain connects TRBV5-5 to TRBJ2-5, with TRBD1 matching over 10 bases. V was clipped by 3 bases and J by 4 bases; unmatched bases: 0. Germline-derived CDR1 and CDR2 are SGHKS and YYEKEE (reference sequence). There are 13 residues in the CDR3. In nucleotides, the CDR3 is TGTGCCAGCAGCTGGGACAGGGGAGAGACCCAGTACTTC. Residues: CASSWDRGETQYF. The full variable domain, rest sourced from reference TRBV5-5 and TRBJ2-5, is DAGVTQSPTHLIKTRGQQVTLRCSPISGHKSVSWYQQVLGQGPQFIFQYYEKEERGRGNFPDRFSARQFPNYSSELNVNALLLGDSALYLCASSWDRGETQYFGPGTRLLVL.